This TCR beta chain was recorded in a study of T-cell reconstitution after alpha-beta-depleted transplantation in children (dated by TCRdb to 2016 to 2018). The study in broad terms: Using TCR repertoire profiling, the study quantitatively followed how T-cell immune reconstitution unfolded in children after TCRalphabeta/CD19-depleted allogeneic hematopoietic cell transplantation. Study-level results and caveats: Over subsequent months, a decline in hyperexpanded clone frequencies was noted, and after one year, T-cell counts and TCRbeta diversity were mostly ascribed to newly produced T cells. The apparently early recovery of alphabetaT-cell counts about two months after transplant reportedly depended on only several hundred rapidly expanded clones that came from non-depleted graft cells. In some patients, the high TCRbeta diversity seen at day 60 was put down to recipient T cells and intrathymic progenitors that had survived conditioning.

Comment on this clonotype: It has no known antigen specificity. A much larger clone lies one base from this, so it may be a read error.

Library prep was done by PCR. TCRdb lists the instrument as Illumina HiSeq 2500. To normalize quantification of the TCRbeta repertoire, the TCR libraries were built with molecular barcoding that relied on unique molecular identifiers. TCRdb passed the public sequencing reads through fastp at Q25 and MiXCR, retaining productive beta sequences. Entries are consolidated by CDR3 protein sequence, retaining the most common genes and DNA. The sample contains hundreds of thousands of distinct CDR3 sequences, approximately 10% of them found a single time. The top ten hold around 2% of the sample. The CDR3 spans 14 residues, from the cysteine through the phenylalanine. Only the CDR3 DNA is retained, 42 bases long and in frame from the first base. Looking up the germline V gene yields CDR1 MNHNS and CDR2 SASEGT. The treatment or condition label, read with the paper, signifies: allogeneic hematopoietic cell transplantation with graft depleted of TCRalphabeta T cells and CD19 B cells. Transplant recipients were children who received TCRalphabeta/CD19-depleted allogeneic hematopoietic cell grafts.

The rearranged chain carries TRBV6-1 and TRBJ1-1; TRBD1 is a possible D gene, resting on 6 matching bases. The sequencing used PBMCs, collected before TCRalphabeta/CD19-depleted stem cell transplant. The receptor's source is a child aged 2-9 years with inherited bone marrow failure, due to receive a stem cell transplant. The CDR3 reads CARSEWAGDTEAFF. The nucleotides are TGTGCCAGGAGTGAGTGGGCAGGGGACACTGAAGCTTTCTTT.